This is a list of T cell receptor beta chains from one sample in a study of neurological immune-mediated disorders. Each CDR3 protein gets one entry after TCRdb re-called the 5' RACE reads with MiXCR. The table has about 46,000 distinct CDR3 sequences, around 2.9% seen once. Specimen: PBMCs. The receptors shown here come from a woman in her 50s with multiple sclerosis. CDR3s include the opening cysteine and the closing phenylalanine or tryptophan.

v_call: TRBV24-1
cdr3_length: 17
j_call: TRBJ2-1
cdr3_aa: CATSDPGPGMGNNEQFF

v_call: TRBV2
cdr3_length: 14
j_call: TRBJ2-4
cdr3_aa: CLSSRAEAKNIQYF

v_call: TRBV11-2
cdr3_length: 17
j_call: TRBJ1-3
cdr3_aa: CASSLSGYRNSGNTIYF

v_call: TRBV20-1
cdr3_length: 15
j_call: TRBJ2-1
cdr3_aa: CSASPSRSPYNEQFF

v_call: TRBV12-3/TRBV12-4
cdr3_length: 13
j_call: TRBJ2-2
cdr3_aa: CASSIQGARELFF

v_call: TRBV7-8
cdr3_length: 12
j_call: TRBJ2-2
cdr3_aa: CASSLDTGELFF

v_call: TRBV7-2
cdr3_length: 14
j_call: TRBJ1-1
cdr3_aa: CASSLVAENTEAFF

v_call: TRBV5-1
cdr3_length: 18
j_call: TRBJ1-1
cdr3_aa: CASSLWRDRGAMNTEAFF

v_call: TRBV10-3
cdr3_length: 16
j_call: TRBJ2-3
cdr3_aa: CAISVSTSGGPDTQYF

v_call: TRBV6-1
cdr3_length: 13
j_call: TRBJ1-5
cdr3_aa: CAIQQALNQPQHF

v_call: TRBV5-1
cdr3_length: 15
j_call: TRBJ2-5
cdr3_aa: CASSLETGTEETQYF